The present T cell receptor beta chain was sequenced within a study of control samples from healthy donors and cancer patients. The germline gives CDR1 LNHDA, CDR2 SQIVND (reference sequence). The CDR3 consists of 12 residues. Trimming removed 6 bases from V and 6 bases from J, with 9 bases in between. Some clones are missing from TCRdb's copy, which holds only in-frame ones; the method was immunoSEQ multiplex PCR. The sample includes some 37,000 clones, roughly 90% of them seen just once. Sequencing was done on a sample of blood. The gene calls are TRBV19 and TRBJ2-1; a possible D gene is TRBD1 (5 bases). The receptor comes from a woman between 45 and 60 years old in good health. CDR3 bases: TGTGCCAGTAGCGGACATCGCAATGAGCAGTTCTTC. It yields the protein CASSGHRNEQFF.